What follows is one T cell receptor (beta chain) and its context. This sample is part of a study of high-grade serous ovarian cancer treatment subgroups. Data came from immunoSEQ multiplex PCR; TCRdb stores just in-frame clones and leaves some out. Of around 37,000 clones detected, 79% appear once; the ten largest clones hold about 3%. Trimming left V 1 base short and J 5 bases short, with 9 bases between. This CDR3 region has 14 residues. CDR1 is KGHSH, CDR2 LQKENI, per germline. The tumor samples were collected prior to definitive surgery or chemotherapy. Sample: tumor tissue. V usage is TRBV18 and J usage is TRBJ2-1; no firm D call. The sequence came from a human donor with high-grade serous ovarian cancer. The CDR3 DNA reads TGTGCCAGCTCACCACAGGGCGAGAACAATGAGCAGTTCTTC. Translating it yields CASSPQGENNEQFF.